A selection of T cell receptor beta chains follows, all from one sample in a study of neoadjuvant nivolumab and ipilimumab in lung cancer. Produced via immunoSEQ multiplex PCR; TCRdb's table is partial and in-frame only. The table shows approximately 40,000 clones, with roughly 89% occurring only once. The sequencing here drew on peripheral blood, taken before neoadjuvant nivolumab, alone or with ipilimumab. The receptors here all came from an adult with non-small cell lung cancer. CDR3s include the opening cysteine and the closing phenylalanine or tryptophan. The order of the fields is CDR3 length, D gene, V gene, J gene, clone size, CDR3 DNA, CDR3 protein. D genes are given only for firm matches. Only part of the rows carry a size: once, few, many, or a class if the clone is expanded.

len: 12; d_gene: -; v_gene: TRBV5-4; j_gene: TRBJ2-2; abundance: -; CDR3nt: TGTGCCAGCAGACCCGCCGGCGGGGAGCTGTTTTTT; CDR3aa: CASRPAGGELFF
len: 13; d_gene: -; v_gene: TRBV4-1; j_gene: TRBJ1-2; abundance: -; CDR3nt: TGCGCCAGCAAACCGCCCGGGGACCGTGGCTACACCTTC; CDR3aa: CASKPPGDRGYTF
len: 16; d_gene: TRBD1; v_gene: TRBV6-5; j_gene: TRBJ2-2; abundance: once; CDR3nt: TGTGCCAGCAGTTCCACAGGGGGCGCGAACACCGGGGAGCTGTTTTTT; CDR3aa: CASSSTGGANTGELFF
len: 18; d_gene: -; v_gene: TRBV7-3; j_gene: TRBJ2-6; abundance: -; CDR3nt: TGTGCCAGCGGGCCGAGAAGCCAGAGAAGATCTGGGGCCAACGTCCTGACTTTC; CDR3aa: CASGPRSQRRSGANVLTF
len: 14; d_gene: TRBD1; v_gene: TRBV30; j_gene: TRBJ1-4; abundance: few; CDR3nt: TGTGCCTGGACTAGCGACAGGGTTAATAGAAAACTGTTTTTT; CDR3aa: CAWTSDRVNRKLFF
len: 15; d_gene: -; v_gene: TRBV5-1; j_gene: TRBJ2-2; abundance: -; CDR3nt: TGCGCCAGCAGGGTTGGGTACAGAAACACCGGGGAGCTGTTTTTT; CDR3aa: CASRVGYRNTGELFF
len: 14; d_gene: TRBD1; v_gene: TRBV7-9; j_gene: TRBJ1-2; abundance: -; CDR3nt: TGTGCCAGCAGCTCGGGGACAGGGGGCCATGGCTACACCTTC; CDR3aa: CASSSGTGGHGYTF
len: 13; d_gene: -; v_gene: TRBV7-2; j_gene: TRBJ1-2; abundance: -; CDR3nt: TGTGCCAGCAGCTTAATCTCTGTCGATGGCTACACCTTC; CDR3aa: CASSLISVDGYTF
len: 13; d_gene: TRBD1; v_gene: TRBV5-3; j_gene: TRBJ2-7; abundance: -; CDR3nt: TGTGCCAGAAGCTTGAGAGGGGGCAACGAGCAGTACTTC; CDR3aa: CARSLRGGNEQYF
len: 16; d_gene: -; v_gene: TRBV19; j_gene: TRBJ2-3; abundance: -; CDR3nt: TGTGCCAGTAGTCTGACTAGTTCTGGCTCCGCAGATACGCAGTATTTT; CDR3aa: CASSLTSSGSADTQYF
len: 11; d_gene: -; v_gene: TRBV20-1; j_gene: TRBJ1-1; abundance: -; CDR3nt: TGCAGTCCAAGCGATTTCAGTAGAGCTTTCTTT; CDR3aa: CSPSDFSRAFF
len: 17; d_gene: TRBD2; v_gene: TRBV7-9; j_gene: TRBJ2-1; abundance: -; CDR3nt: TGTGCCAGCAGCTTAGAGAGGACTAGCGGGACGGGCAATGAGCAGTTCTTC; CDR3aa: CASSLERTSGTGNEQFF
len: 13; d_gene: -; v_gene: TRBV7-8; j_gene: TRBJ2-5; abundance: -; CDR3nt: TGTGCCAGCAGCCAGGGCCCTAAAGAGACCCAGTACTTC; CDR3aa: CASSQGPKETQYF
len: 11; d_gene: -; v_gene: TRBV29-1; j_gene: TRBJ2-7; abundance: -; CDR3nt: TGCAGCGTTGGGGATCTTTACGAGCAGTACTTC; CDR3aa: CSVGDLYEQYF
len: 14; d_gene: -; v_gene: TRBV7-8; j_gene: TRBJ2-3; abundance: -; CDR3nt: TGTGCCAGCAGCTTAATCAGCTCCACAGATACGCAGTATTTT; CDR3aa: CASSLISSTDTQYF
len: 15; d_gene: TRBD2; v_gene: TRBV5-1; j_gene: TRBJ2-4; abundance: once; CDR3nt: TGCGCCAGCAGCATTACCGGGACTAGCGAAAACATTCAGTACTTC; CDR3aa: CASSITGTSENIQYF
len: 14; d_gene: TRBD1; v_gene: TRBV6-1; j_gene: TRBJ1-5; abundance: few; CDR3nt: TGTGCCAGCTTCCCGGGACAGGGCGGTCAGCCCCAGCATTTT; CDR3aa: CASFPGQGGQPQHF
len: 18; d_gene: TRBD2; v_gene: TRBV7-2; j_gene: TRBJ2-2; abundance: -; CDR3nt: TGTGCCAGCAGCCTTCCCCCTCGGACTAGCGGGAGCCCCGGGGAGCTGTTTTTT; CDR3aa: CASSLPPRTSGSPGELFF
len: 15; d_gene: -; v_gene: TRBV7-6; j_gene: TRBJ2-5; abundance: -; CDR3nt: TGTGCCAGCAGCTTTTTAGGCGGGGCCCAAGAGACCCAGTACTTC; CDR3aa: CASSFLGGAQETQYF
len: 14; d_gene: TRBD1; v_gene: TRBV5-1; j_gene: TRBJ1-2; abundance: -; CDR3nt: TGCGCCAGCAGCCTACCGACAGGGAGGTATGGCTACACCTTC; CDR3aa: CASSLPTGRYGYTF
len: 15; d_gene: -; v_gene: TRBV30; j_gene: TRBJ2-7; abundance: -; CDR3nt: TGTGCCTGTTTACACGAGGGGAGGTTCGACTACGAGCAGTACTTC; CDR3aa: CACLHEGRFDYEQYF
len: 15; d_gene: -; v_gene: TRBV9; j_gene: TRBJ2-1; abundance: -; CDR3nt: TGTGCCAGCAGCGTAGTTGGGGGAGTAAGTAATGAGCAGTTCTTC; CDR3aa: CASSVVGGVSNEQFF
len: 14; d_gene: -; v_gene: TRBV7-2; j_gene: TRBJ2-1; abundance: -; CDR3nt: TGTGCCACTGCGGCGCATAGGGACTACAATGAGCAGTTCTTC; CDR3aa: CATAAHRDYNEQFF
len: 14; d_gene: TRBD1; v_gene: TRBV5-1; j_gene: TRBJ1-1; abundance: -; CDR3nt: TGCGCCAGCCAAACAGGGGGCGTTTATACTGAAGCTTTCTTT; CDR3aa: CASQTGGVYTEAFF
len: 13; d_gene: -; v_gene: TRBV6-5; j_gene: TRBJ2-7; abundance: -; CDR3nt: TGTGCCACCAGGGCTAGCCGCACCTACGAGCAGTACTTC; CDR3aa: CATRASRTYEQYF
len: 13; d_gene: -; v_gene: TRBV4-3; j_gene: TRBJ2-3; abundance: -; CDR3nt: TGCGCCAGCAGCCAAGATCGGGTGTATACGCAGTATTTT; CDR3aa: CASSQDRVYTQYF
len: 15; d_gene: -; v_gene: TRBV15; j_gene: TRBJ1-3; abundance: -; CDR3nt: TGTGCCACCAGCAGAGATCGAACCTCTGGAAACACCATATATTTT; CDR3aa: CATSRDRTSGNTIYF
len: 15; d_gene: -; v_gene: TRBV6-5; j_gene: TRBJ1-5; abundance: -; CDR3nt: TGTGCCAGCAGCTCCGGACACTCCGGGCATCAGCCCCAGCATTTT; CDR3aa: CASSSGHSGHQPQHF
len: 17; d_gene: -; v_gene: TRBV18; j_gene: TRBJ1-3; abundance: -; CDR3nt: TGTGCCAGCTCACCGATATTAACAGGTCCCTCTGGAAACACCATATATTTT; CDR3aa: CASSPILTGPSGNTIYF
len: 14; d_gene: -; v_gene: TRBV28; j_gene: TRBJ1-2; abundance: -; CDR3nt: TGTGCCAGCAGACAGGGTCGGGGAAACTATGGCTACACCTTC; CDR3aa: CASRQGRGNYGYTF
len: 16; d_gene: TRBD2; v_gene: TRBV5-3; j_gene: TRBJ2-7; abundance: -; CDR3nt: TGTGCCAGAAGCTCCCCACCTGAGCGGGACTCCTACGAGCAGTACTTC; CDR3aa: CARSSPPERDSYEQYF
len: 13; d_gene: -; v_gene: TRBV30; j_gene: TRBJ1-5; abundance: -; CDR3nt: TGTGCCTGGGCGAGGGACCCGGATCAGCCCCAGCATTTT; CDR3aa: CAWARDPDQPQHF
len: 13; d_gene: -; v_gene: TRBV6-1; j_gene: TRBJ1-5; abundance: -; CDR3nt: TGTGCCAGCGATCGGAGGGCAAATCAGCCCCAGCATTTT; CDR3aa: CASDRRANQPQHF
len: 14; d_gene: TRBD2; v_gene: TRBV30; j_gene: TRBJ2-7; abundance: -; CDR3nt: TGTGCCTGGAGACTGGCGCTAGCGGGATCCGAGCAGTACTTC; CDR3aa: CAWRLALAGSEQYF
len: 14; d_gene: -; v_gene: TRBV6-5; j_gene: TRBJ2-1; abundance: -; CDR3nt: TGTGCCAGCAGAACGGGGCCAACCTACAATGAGCAGTTCTTC; CDR3aa: CASRTGPTYNEQFF
len: 13; d_gene: -; v_gene: TRBV7-9; j_gene: TRBJ1-2; abundance: -; CDR3nt: TGTGCCAGCAGGCGGGACGGCGAATATGGCTACACCTTC; CDR3aa: CASRRDGEYGYTF
len: 12; d_gene: -; v_gene: TRBV5-1; j_gene: TRBJ1-3; abundance: -; CDR3nt: TGCGCCAGCATTCCTGCAGGAAACACCATATATTTT; CDR3aa: CASIPAGNTIYF
len: 18; d_gene: -; v_gene: TRBV11-3; j_gene: TRBJ2-1; abundance: -; CDR3nt: TGTGCCAGCAGCTTGTCTCAATGGGGCAGGAGCTCCAACAATGAGCAGTTCTTC; CDR3aa: CASSLSQWGRSSNNEQFF
len: 13; d_gene: -; v_gene: TRBV30; j_gene: TRBJ1-2; abundance: -; CDR3nt: TGTGCCTGGAGTGTACTAGGGGGCTATGGCTACACCTTC; CDR3aa: CAWSVLGGYGYTF
len: 13; d_gene: TRBD1; v_gene: TRBV6-5; j_gene: TRBJ2-1; abundance: -; CDR3nt: TGTGCCACCAAGCAGGGACAGTACAATGAGCAGTTCTTC; CDR3aa: CATKQGQYNEQFF
len: 17; d_gene: TRBD1; v_gene: TRBV27; j_gene: TRBJ1-5; abundance: -; CDR3nt: TGTGCCAGCGACCGGTTAGACAGGGGGCGCGGTAATCAGCCCCAGCATTTT; CDR3aa: CASDRLDRGRGNQPQHF
len: 13; d_gene: -; v_gene: TRBV5-6; j_gene: TRBJ2-7; abundance: few; CDR3nt: TGTGCCAGCAGCTTGGGAAGGGACTACGAGCAGTACTTC; CDR3aa: CASSLGRDYEQYF
len: 14; d_gene: -; v_gene: TRBV7-9; j_gene: TRBJ2-7; abundance: -; CDR3nt: TGTGCCAGCAGCAATGCCAGGGGTACCGACGAGCAGTACTTC; CDR3aa: CASSNARGTDEQYF
len: 17; d_gene: TRBD1; v_gene: TRBV28; j_gene: TRBJ1-2; abundance: -; CDR3nt: TGTGCCAGCAGTCTAAACGGCCTTGGACAGGGAAACTATGGCTACACCTTC; CDR3aa: CASSLNGLGQGNYGYTF
len: 17; d_gene: TRBD2; v_gene: TRBV10-3; j_gene: TRBJ2-7; abundance: -; CDR3nt: TGTGCCATCAGTTCAGACCGGGGGGAGGGGCCCTCCTACGAGCAGTACTTC; CDR3aa: CAISSDRGEGPSYEQYF
len: 16; d_gene: -; v_gene: TRBV7-6; j_gene: TRBJ2-7; abundance: -; CDR3nt: TGTGCCAGCAGCGACAGATCGGAGACTCGTTCCTACGAGCAGTACTTC; CDR3aa: CASSDRSETRSYEQYF
len: 12; d_gene: -; v_gene: TRBV6-1; j_gene: TRBJ2-7; abundance: -; CDR3nt: TGTGCCAGCAGTGAATACTTCTACGAGCAGTACTTC; CDR3aa: CASSEYFYEQYF
len: 14; d_gene: -; v_gene: TRBV19; j_gene: TRBJ2-5; abundance: -; CDR3nt: TGTGCCAGTAGCAGAGGGGGAGGTGGAGAGACCCAGTACTTC; CDR3aa: CASSRGGGGETQYF
len: 15; d_gene: TRBD1; v_gene: TRBV4-2; j_gene: TRBJ2-7; abundance: -; CDR3nt: TGTGCCAGCAGCCGGGCTCACAGGGGAGCCTACGAGCAGTACTTC; CDR3aa: CASSRAHRGAYEQYF
len: 16; d_gene: -; v_gene: TRBV14; j_gene: TRBJ1-2; abundance: -; CDR3nt: TGTGCCAGCAGCCAGGACTTGGACTCATGGACCTATGGCTACACCTTC; CDR3aa: CASSQDLDSWTYGYTF
len: 12; d_gene: -; v_gene: TRBV6-1; j_gene: TRBJ1-5; abundance: -; CDR3nt: TGTGCCAGCAGTGAATGGGTTCAGCCCCAGCATTTT; CDR3aa: CASSEWVQPQHF
len: 14; d_gene: TRBD1; v_gene: TRBV30; j_gene: TRBJ1-1; abundance: -; CDR3nt: TGTGCCTGGGGGACAGGGAACCTGAACACTGAAGCTTTCTTT; CDR3aa: CAWGTGNLNTEAFF
len: 15; d_gene: TRBD1; v_gene: TRBV28; j_gene: TRBJ2-7; abundance: -; CDR3nt: TGTGCCAGCAGCGCCGGACAGGGAAGTTACTACGAGCAGTACTTC; CDR3aa: CASSAGQGSYYEQYF
len: 15; d_gene: -; v_gene: TRBV6-5; j_gene: TRBJ2-3; abundance: -; CDR3nt: TGTGCCAGCAGACTAGGGGCAGCTAGCACAGATACGCAGTATTTT; CDR3aa: CASRLGAASTDTQYF
len: 14; d_gene: TRBD1; v_gene: TRBV30; j_gene: TRBJ2-7; abundance: -; CDR3nt: TGTGCCTGGAGCAAAGGACAGGGGGCTGGGGAGCAGTACTTC; CDR3aa: CAWSKGQGAGEQYF
len: 15; d_gene: TRBD2; v_gene: TRBV27; j_gene: TRBJ2-1; abundance: few; CDR3nt: TGTGCCAGCAGTTTAGGGGCTAGCGGCTACAATGAGCAGTTCTTC; CDR3aa: CASSLGASGYNEQFF
len: 13; d_gene: -; v_gene: TRBV6-5; j_gene: TRBJ2-3; abundance: -; CDR3nt: TGTGCCAGCAGTTACTCAGGCACAGATACGCAGTATTTT; CDR3aa: CASSYSGTDTQYF